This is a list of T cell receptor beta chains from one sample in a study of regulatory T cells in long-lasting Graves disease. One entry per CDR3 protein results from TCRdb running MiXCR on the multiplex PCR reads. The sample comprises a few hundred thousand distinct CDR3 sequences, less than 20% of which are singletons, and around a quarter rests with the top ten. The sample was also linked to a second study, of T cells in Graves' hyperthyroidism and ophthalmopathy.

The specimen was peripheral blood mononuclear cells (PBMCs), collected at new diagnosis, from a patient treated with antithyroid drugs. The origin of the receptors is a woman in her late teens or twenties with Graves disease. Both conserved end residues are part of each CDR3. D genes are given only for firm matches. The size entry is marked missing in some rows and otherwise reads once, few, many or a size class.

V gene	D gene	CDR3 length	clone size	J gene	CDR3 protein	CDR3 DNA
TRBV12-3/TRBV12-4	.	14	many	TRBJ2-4	CASTRDNAKNIQYF	TGTGCCAGCACCAGAGACAACGCCAAAAACATTCAGTACTTC
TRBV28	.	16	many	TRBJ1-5	CASSLFPGDSNQPQHF	TGTGCCAGCAGTTTATTCCCCGGGGATAGCAATCAGCCCCAGCATTTT
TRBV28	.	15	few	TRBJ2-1	CASFPPGRRGNEQFF	TGTGCCAGCTTCCCCCCGGGCCGGAGGGGTAATGAGCAGTTCTTC
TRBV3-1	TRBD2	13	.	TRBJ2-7	CASSPPGGAEQYF	TGTGCCAGCAGCCCCCCGGGAGGGGCCGAGCAGTACTTC
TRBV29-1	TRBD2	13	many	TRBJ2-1	CSAGLAGFTEQFF	TGCAGCGCCGGACTAGCGGGATTCACTGAGCAGTTCTTC
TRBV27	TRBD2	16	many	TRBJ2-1	CASTPSRLADNNEQFF	TGTGCCAGCACCCCTAGCCGGCTAGCGGATAACAATGAGCAGTTCTTC
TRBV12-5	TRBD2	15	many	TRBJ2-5	CASGLGTSEQETQYF	TGTGCTAGTGGTTTGGGGACTAGCGAACAAGAGACCCAGTACTTC
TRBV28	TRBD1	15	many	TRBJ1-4	CASSFRGPDNEKLFF	TGTGCCAGCAGTTTTAGGGGGCCCGATAATGAAAAACTGTTTTTT
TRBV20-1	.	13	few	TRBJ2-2	CSAITGNTGELFF	TGCAGTGCTATTACAGGGAACACCGGGGAGCTGTTTTTT
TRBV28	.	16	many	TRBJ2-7	CASSLAGWVGYDEQYF	TGTGCCAGCAGTTTGGCAGGGTGGGTGGGTTATGACGAGCAGTACTTC
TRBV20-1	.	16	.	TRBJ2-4	CSAVPRTAVAKNIQYF	TGCAGTGCTGTCCCAAGAACAGCGGTGGCCAAAAACATTCAGTACTTC
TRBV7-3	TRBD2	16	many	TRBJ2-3	CASSFGLATSTDTQYF	TGTGCCAGCAGCTTCGGACTAGCGACTAGCACAGATACGCAGTATTTT
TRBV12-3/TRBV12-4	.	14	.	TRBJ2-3	CASSFETIADTQYF	TGTGCCAGCAGTTTTGAGACCATCGCAGATACGCAGTATTTT
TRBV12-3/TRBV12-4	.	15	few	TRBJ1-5	CASSFSGDSDQPQHF	TGTGCCAGCAGTTTTTCAGGGGATAGCGATCAGCCCCAGCATTTT
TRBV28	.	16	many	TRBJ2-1	CASSSKVSGSYNEQFF	TGTGCCAGCAGCTCCAAGGTTTCGGGCTCCTACAATGAGCAGTTCTTC
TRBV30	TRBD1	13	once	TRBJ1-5	CALSQGDNQPQHF	TGTGCCTTGAGTCAGGGGGACAATCAGCCCCAGCATTTT
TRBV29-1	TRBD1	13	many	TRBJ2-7	CSVGGQGHDEQYF	TGCAGCGTTGGCGGACAGGGGCATGACGAGCAGTACTTC
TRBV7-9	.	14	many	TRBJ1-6	CASSFGQTNSPLHF	TGTGCCAGCAGCTTTGGTCAGACTAATTCACCCCTCCACTTT
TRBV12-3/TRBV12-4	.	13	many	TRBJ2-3	CASSTDSTDTQYF	TGTGCCAGCAGTACAGATAGCACAGATACGCAGTATTTT
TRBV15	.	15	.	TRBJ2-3	CATSRTLAGTDTQYF	TGTGCCACCAGCAGAACTCTAGCTGGCACAGATACGCAGTATTTT
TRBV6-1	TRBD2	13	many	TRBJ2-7	CASKGLATYEQYF	TGTGCCAGCAAAGGACTAGCGACCTACGAGCAGTACTTC
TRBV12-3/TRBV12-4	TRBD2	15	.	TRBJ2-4	CASSTAGLIKNIQYF	TGTGCCAGCAGTACCGCGGGACTAATAAAAAACATTCAGTACTTC
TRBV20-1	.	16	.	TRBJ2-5	CSARDPRGTSQETQYF	TGCAGTGCTAGAGACCCTCGGGGGACGAGTCAAGAGACCCAGTACTTC
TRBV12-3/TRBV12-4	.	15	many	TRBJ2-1	CASSLDGRAYNEQFF	TGTGCCAGCAGTTTAGATGGACGGGCCTACAATGAGCAGTTCTTC
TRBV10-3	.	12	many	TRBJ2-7	CAVDTATGEQYF	TGTGCCGTCGACACCGCTACAGGCGAGCAGTACTTC
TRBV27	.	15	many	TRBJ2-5	CASLPGTTVQETQYF	TGTGCCAGCCTCCCCGGGACAACCGTTCAAGAGACCCAGTACTTC
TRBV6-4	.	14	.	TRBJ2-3	CASSQAGNTDTQYF	TGTGCCAGCAGTCAGGCGGGAAACACAGATACGCAGTATTTT
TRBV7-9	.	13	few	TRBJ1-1	CASSFMGATEAFF	TGTGCCAGCAGCTTTATGGGGGCCACTGAAGCTTTCTTT
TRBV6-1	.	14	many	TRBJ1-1	CASSQTWENTEAFF	TGTGCCAGCAGTCAAACCTGGGAAAACACTGAAGCTTTCTTT
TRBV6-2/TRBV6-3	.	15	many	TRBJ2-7	CASRHSTEGSYEQYF	TGTGCCAGCAGACACTCCACGGAGGGCTCCTACGAGCAGTACTTC
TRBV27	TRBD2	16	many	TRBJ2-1	CASRPPGAGGYNEQFF	TGTGCCAGCAGACCTCCGGGGGCGGGAGGGTACAATGAGCAGTTCTTC
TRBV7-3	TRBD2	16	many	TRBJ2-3	CASSPLATYRTDTQYF	TGTGCCAGCAGCCCACTAGCGACCTATCGGACAGATACGCAGTATTTT
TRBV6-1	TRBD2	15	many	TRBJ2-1	CASSGSGRKYNEQFF	TGTGCCAGCAGTGGTAGCGGGAGGAAATACAATGAGCAGTTCTTC
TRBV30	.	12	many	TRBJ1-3	CAWMSGRNTIYF	TGTGCCTGGATGTCAGGGCGAAACACCATATATTTT
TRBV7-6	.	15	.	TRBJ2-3	CASSLKGPYTDTQYF	TGTGCCAGCAGCTTAAAAGGGCCTTACACAGATACGCAGTATTTT
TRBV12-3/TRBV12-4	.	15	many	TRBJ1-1	CASTLGGGANTEAFF	TGTGCCAGCACCCTAGGGGGGGGGGCGAACACTGAAGCTTTCTTT
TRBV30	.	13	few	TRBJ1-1	CAWSTLVWEEAFF	TGTGCCTGGAGTACACTCGTTTGGGAGGAAGCTTTCTTT
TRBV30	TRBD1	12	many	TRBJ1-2	CAWKQGAYGYTF	TGTGCCTGGAAACAGGGGGCCTATGGCTACACCTTC
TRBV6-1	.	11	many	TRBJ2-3	CASIGEGSQYF	TGTGCCAGCATTGGTGAGGGTTCGCAGTATTTT
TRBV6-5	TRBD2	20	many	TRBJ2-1	CASSSRTSAAGTRFSNEQFF	TGTGCCAGCAGTTCCCGTACTTCCGCCGCCGGGACTAGATTTAGCAATGAGCAGTTCTTC
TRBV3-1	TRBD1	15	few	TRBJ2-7	CASSQEGGQGHEQYF	TGTGCCAGCAGCCAAGAAGGGGGACAGGGTCACGAGCAGTACTTC
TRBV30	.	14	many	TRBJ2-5	CAWSEDREQETQYF	TGTGCCTGGAGTGAGGATAGGGAACAAGAGACCCAGTACTTC
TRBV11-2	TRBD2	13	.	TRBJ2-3	CASSWPRGVTQYF	TGTGCCAGCAGCTGGCCCCGGGGGGTCACGCAGTATTTT
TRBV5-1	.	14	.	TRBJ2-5	CASSLRQGKETQYF	TGCGCCAGCAGCTTGCGGCAGGGGAAAGAGACCCAGTACTTC
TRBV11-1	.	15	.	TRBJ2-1	CASSLTVGNYNEQFF	TGTGCCAGCAGCTTAACGGTAGGGAACTACAATGAGCAGTTCTTC
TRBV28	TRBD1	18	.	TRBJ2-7	CASSSINFNRGRSYEQYF	TGTGCCAGCAGTTCCATTAATTTCAACAGGGGTAGGTCCTACGAGCAGTACTTC
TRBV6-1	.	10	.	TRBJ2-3	CASTGDTQYF	TGTGCCAGCACCGGGGATACGCAGTATTTT
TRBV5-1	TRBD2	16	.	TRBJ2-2	CASRPTSGANTGELFF	TGCGCCAGCAGGCCAACTAGCGGGGCAAACACCGGGGAGCTGTTTTTT
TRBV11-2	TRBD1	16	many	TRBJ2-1	CASSPLRDRGDNEQFF	TGTGCCAGCAGCCCCCTCCGGGACAGGGGGGACAATGAGCAGTTCTTC
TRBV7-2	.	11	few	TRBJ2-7	CASSTTREQYF	TGTGCCAGCAGCACCACCCGCGAGCAGTACTTC
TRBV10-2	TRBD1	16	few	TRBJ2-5	CASSGPGQINQETQYF	TGCGCCAGCAGTGGTCCGGGACAGATAAACCAAGAGACCCAGTACTTC
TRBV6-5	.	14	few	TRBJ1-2	CASSYTNGLYGYTF	TGTGCCAGCAGTTATACAAACGGACTCTATGGCTACACCTTC